A selection of T cell receptor beta chains follows, all from one sample in a study of blood T cells in healthy people across ages. TCRdb fed the 5' RACE reads into MiXCR, producing one record per CDR3 protein. Of 1.4 million to 1.5 million distinct CDR3 sequences in the sample, 35% to 45% were seen once. Sequenced: blood. These receptors were collected from a woman between 18 and 30 years old in good health. The CDR3 runs from the conserved cysteine through the conserved F or W. A D gene is named only where the DNA matches it firmly. The size entry is marked missing in some rows and otherwise reads once, few, many or a size class.

d_call,j_call,v_call,clone_size,cdr3_nt,cdr3_aa
NA,TRBJ1-2,TRBV28,NA,TGTGCCAGCTCCTCACCGGGAACTATGGATGGCTACACCTTC,CASSSPGTMDGYTF
NA,TRBJ1-4,TRBV10-2,NA,TGCGCCAGCACCCGGGTGGCAGGTGAAAAACTGTTTTTT,CASTRVAGEKLFF
NA,TRBJ1-6,TRBV6-6,NA,TGTGCCAGCAGTTACCTGCTTGGGACGGGTAATTCACCCCTCCACTTT,CASSYLLGTGNSPLHF
NA,TRBJ1-6,TRBV5-1,NA,TGCGCCAGCAGCACGGACCAGCGTTCACCCCTCCACTTT,CASSTDQRSPLHF
TRBD1,TRBJ1-5,TRBV6-1,NA,TGTGCCAGCAGTACATCCGGGACAGGGCCCAGTAGTCAGCCCCAGCATTTT,CASSTSGTGPSSQPQHF
TRBD1,TRBJ2-1,TRBV28,NA,TGTGCCAGCCTTTTGGGGCCCGGGACAGGGTCCAATGAGCAGTTCTTC,CASLLGPGTGSNEQFF
NA,TRBJ2-1,TRBV6-5,NA,TGTGCCAGCAGTTACTCCATTGGAGAACATTACAATGAGCAGTTCTTC,CASSYSIGEHYNEQFF
TRBD2,TRBJ2-3,TRBV5-1,few,TGCGCCAGCAGCGGCAGGACTAGTGATACGCAGTATTTT,CASSGRTSDTQYF
TRBD2,TRBJ2-5,TRBV5-1,few,TGCGCCAGCAGCGCGGGACTAGCGGGGGCCTATCGGTTGGAGACCCAGTACTTC,CASSAGLAGAYRLETQYF
NA,TRBJ2-4,TRBV6-5,NA,TGTGCCAGCAGTTACTCTGGGGTTGGGGAGCAGTACTTC,CASSYSGVGEQYF
NA,TRBJ2-1,TRBV20-1,few,TGCAGTGCTAGAGATGGAGGGGGATTCGATGAGCAGTTCTTC,CSARDGGGFDEQFF
TRBD2,TRBJ2-7,TRBV12-3/TRBV12-4,NA,TGTGCCAGCAGCTCTACCGGACTAGCGGGGAATCAGTACTTC,CASSSTGLAGNQYF
NA,TRBJ1-2,TRBV29-1,NA,TGCAGCTCAGAAGGGCCACCGACCTATGGCTACACCTTC,CSSEGPPTYGYTF
NA,TRBJ1-5,TRBV10-3,NA,TGTGCCATCAGTGCAGGGGATGGCAATCAGCCCCAGCATTTT,CAISAGDGNQPQHF
TRBD1,TRBJ2-7,TRBV5-6,few,TGTGCCAGCAGCGGCAGGGGGTTCTCCTACGAGCAGTACTTC,CASSGRGFSYEQYF
NA,TRBJ1-5,TRBV4-1,NA,TGCGCCAGCAGCCAAGAAACCCGTCAGCCCCAGCATTTT,CASSQETRQPQHF
NA,TRBJ1-2,TRBV28,NA,TGTGCCAGCAGCTCGGGACCGCGTGGCTACACCTTC,CASSSGPRGYTF
NA,TRBJ2-7,TRBV7-9,NA,TGTGCCAGCAGCTTACCGGGACCCCCCCAGCAGTACTTC,CASSLPGPPQQYF
NA,TRBJ2-7,TRBV10-3,NA,TGTGCCATCAGTGAGGCAGGTGGCGAGCAGTACTTC,CAISEAGGEQYF
NA,TRBJ1-6,TRBV7-9,NA,TGTGCCAGCGGCGAAGGACAGACTAATTCACCCCTCCACTTT,CASGEGQTNSPLHF
NA,TRBJ1-1,TRBV5-1,few,TGCGCCAGCAAGGTGGAGGCGAACACTGAAGCTTTCTTT,CASKVEANTEAFF
NA,TRBJ2-1,TRBV27,NA,TGTGCCAGCCGTTGGCTTGATGAGCAGTTCTTC,CASRWLDEQFF
NA,TRBJ1-4,TRBV3-1,few,TGTGCCAGCAGCCAAGTACCGGGTGCAGAGTTTTTT,CASSQVPGAEFF
TRBD1,TRBJ2-7,TRBV7-2,NA,TGTGCCAACAGCTTTAGCGGACAGGGGGGCGCCTACGAGCAGTACTTC,CANSFSGQGGAYEQYF
NA,TRBJ1-2,TRBV29-1,many,TGCAGCGTTGACCAAGGGAGCAGGGTAGATGGCTACACCTTC,CSVDQGSRVDGYTF
TRBD2,TRBJ2-1,TRBV9,NA,TGTGCCAGCAGCGTAGTAGCGGGGGGCACGGGCTTTGAGCAGTTCTTC,CASSVVAGGTGFEQFF
NA,TRBJ2-1,TRBV9,few,TGTGCCAGCAGCGTAGAGGTCGCGGGCAATGAGCAGTTCTTC,CASSVEVAGNEQFF
NA,TRBJ2-7,TRBV3-1,NA,TGTGCCAGCAGCCAAGAGGCCGGATCCTACGAGCAGTACTTC,CASSQEAGSYEQYF
NA,TRBJ2-6,TRBV6-5,NA,TGTGCCAGCAGTTACCACCAGACTGCTACTGGGGCCAACGTCCTGACTTTC,CASSYHQTATGANVLTF
TRBD2,TRBJ2-3,TRBV5-1,few,TGCGCCAGCAGCTCGAACCCTGGACTAGCGGGCATTTCAGATACGCAGTATTTT,CASSSNPGLAGISDTQYF
TRBD1,TRBJ2-2,TRBV9,NA,TGTGCCAGCAGCGTAGCTTCAGGGGGCCATACCGGGGAGCTGTTTTTT,CASSVASGGHTGELFF
NA,TRBJ1-2,TRBV28,NA,TGTGCCAGCAGTTTAGGATGGGGAATTTATGGCTACACCTTC,CASSLGWGIYGYTF
NA,TRBJ2-1,TRBV2,NA,TGTGCCAGCCTTGGCAGGAGCCCATGGAATGAGCAGTTCTTC,CASLGRSPWNEQFF
NA,TRBJ1-1,TRBV4-1,NA,TGCGCCAGCAGCCAAGGAGCGACGATGAACACTGAAGCTTTCTTT,CASSQGATMNTEAFF
NA,TRBJ2-5,TRBV20-1,NA,TGCAGTGCCCAGCTAGCGCCCGTCCAGGTAGAGACCCAGTACTTC,CSAQLAPVQVETQYF
NA,TRBJ2-4,TRBV30,NA,TGTGCCTGGAGTGAGGAGGCGGTTGCCAAAAACATTCAGTACTTC,CAWSEEAVAKNIQYF
NA,TRBJ2-1,TRBV6-1,NA,TGTGCCAGCAGGAACCGGGATAGTAGGGAGCAGTTCTTC,CASRNRDSREQFF
TRBD2,TRBJ2-1,TRBV7-9,NA,TGTGCCAGCAGCCAAACCGGACTAGCGGGGAATGAGCAGTTCTTC,CASSQTGLAGNEQFF
TRBD1,TRBJ2-7,TRBV27,NA,TGTGCCAGCAGACAATACTCTGGGACAGGGGGCTCCTACGAGCAGTACTTC,CASRQYSGTGGSYEQYF
TRBD1,TRBJ1-2,TRBV12-3/TRBV12-4,few,TGTGCCAGCAGTTTAGCCCTAGGACAGGGTGGCTACACCTTC,CASSLALGQGGYTF
TRBD1,TRBJ2-3,TRBV6-5,NA,TGTGCCAGCAGCGGGACAGGAACCGAATATACGCAGTATTTT,CASSGTGTEYTQYF
TRBD1,TRBJ1-2,TRBV6-5,NA,TGTGCCACCCGGACAGGCAACTATGGCTACACCTTC,CATRTGNYGYTF
NA,TRBJ1-6,TRBV28,NA,TGTGCCAGCAGTTTATACAGAGATAATTCACCCCTCCACTTT,CASSLYRDNSPLHF
TRBD1,TRBJ2-7,TRBV20-1,NA,TGCAGTGCTTCAGGGGACCAGGGGGCCTACGAGCAGTACTTC,CSASGDQGAYEQYF
NA,TRBJ1-5,TRBV20-1,NA,TGCAGTGCTAGAGGCAGGGGACTCCAGAGGGATTTCAATCAGCCCCAGCATTTT,CSARGRGLQRDFNQPQHF
NA,TRBJ1-1,TRBV10-2,NA,TGCGCCAGCAAAACCGAAGGGACTGAAGCTTTCTTT,CASKTEGTEAFF
NA,TRBJ2-4,TRBV6-5,NA,TGTGCCAGCAGTCGGGGAGGGGGCGGGGAAAACATTCAGTACTTC,CASSRGGGGENIQYF
TRBD2,TRBJ2-7,TRBV25-1,NA,TGTGCCAGCAGAGAAGGGGCTAGCGGGAGGGTTAATGAGCAGTACTTC,CASREGASGRVNEQYF
TRBD2,TRBJ2-7,TRBV4-1,NA,TGCGCCAGCAGCATCTCTAGCGGGGAAACCTACGAGCAGTACTTC,CASSISSGETYEQYF
NA,TRBJ2-3,TRBV2,few,TGTGCCAGTCACCCTGGGGAATCAGATACGCAGTATTTT,CASHPGESDTQYF
TRBD1,TRBJ1-2,TRBV12-3/TRBV12-4,NA,TGTGCCAGCAAGACCTCCGGGACAGCTTACCGGTGGTATGGCTACACCTTC,CASKTSGTAYRWYGYTF